The 22 T cell receptor beta chains below were found in one sample sequenced in a study of early T cells in non-severe SARS-CoV-2 infection. In TCRdb, the 5' RACE reads were re-called with MiXCR into one record per CDR3 protein. Of more than 30,000 distinct CDR3 sequences listed, 5.8% are singletons. Source material: whole blood. The receptors come from an adult who was a healthcare worker with PCR-confirmed SARS-CoV-2 infection or an uninfected control (not recorded which).

The sample holds a few counts of this clonotype. CDR3 bases: TGCGCCAGCGGACTCTGGGGCGTTGATTCGGAGACCCAGTACTTC. Translated, it gives CASGLWGVDSETQYF. V is TRBV10-2 and J is TRBJ2-5, with D perhaps matching TRBD1 or TRBD2 (5 bases each). The CDR3 runs to 15 residues. CDR1 is WSHSY and CDR2 is SAAADI in the germline V gene. Between the trimmed V and J ends, which lost 8 bases and 5 bases, there was a span of 21 bases.

In its sample, this clonotype was seen many times. This rearrangement joins TRBV7-9 to TRBJ1-1; D is unclear. Germline CDR1 and CDR2: SEHNR and FQNEAQ (reference sequence). The V end was cut by 5 bases, the J end by 2 bases, with 9 bases between. The CDR3 sequence is 13 residues long. CDR3 in amino acids: CASSGGSNTEAFF. The CDR3, as DNA: TGTGCCAGCAGCGGAGGGTCTAACACTGAAGCTTTCTTT.

This chain uses TRBV11-2 with TRBJ2-5, with 7 bases aligning to TRBD1. The germline CDR1 and CDR2 sequences are SGHAT and FQNNGV. V shed 4 bases, J shed 4 bases, and the junction held 3 bases outside the gene matches. This CDR3 is 13 amino acids long. In DNA form, the CDR3 reads TGTGCCAGCAGCTCCGGACAGGTAGAGACCCAGTACTTC. This codes for CASSSGQVETQYF.

There are many counts of this clonotype. The V and J genes are TRBV5-6 and TRBJ1-1; D not certain. This CDR3 is built from 13 residues. Germline V gives CDR1 SGHDT, CDR2 YYEEEE. The V gene lost 4 bases and the J gene lost 1 base, with 8 bases spanning the gap. The CDR3 nucleotides are TGTGCCAGCAGCAGGGCCTCGAACACTGAAGCTTTCTTT. Translation: CASSRASNTEAFF.

This clonotype was seen repeatedly, ten times or more. This chain joins TRBV5-1 and TRBJ2-5; 8 bases map to TRBD1. The germline V gene encodes CDR1 SGHRS and CDR2 YFSETQ. The CDR3 has 14 residues. The trim removed 4 bases at V and 9 bases at J, leaving 11 bases unmatched. CDR3 protein: CASSTGQEEVSQYF. As DNA, the CDR3 is TGCGCCAGCAGCACGGGACAGGAGGAGGTGTCCCAGTACTTC.

This clonotype has a count of ten or more. The rearrangement links TRBV7-8 to TRBJ2-7; D gene uncertain. Germline CDR1 reads SGHVS; CDR2 reads FQNEAQ. Trimming pared 3 bases from V and 8 bases from J, leaving 14 bases between. The length of the CDR3 is 13 residues. CDR3 in DNA: TGTGCCAGCAGCTTTGCCGGAACGGTCCAGCAGTACTTC. The encoded protein is CASSFAGTVQQYF.

This clonotype was counted ten times or more. The gene calls are TRBV20-1 and TRBJ2-7; 8 nucleotides agree with TRBD1. V shed 0 bases, J shed 3 bases, and the junction held 7 bases outside the gene matches. This CDR3 is built from 15 residues. CDR1 and CDR2 (germline): DFQATT, SNEGSKA (reference sequence). DNA for the CDR3: TGCAGTGCTAGAGACATGGACAGGGTACTCTACGAGCAGTACTTC. It yields the protein CSARDMDRVLYEQYF.

The chain carries TRBV19 and TRBJ1-4; the D is unclear. There are 14 residues in the CDR3. The V gene lost 0 bases and the J gene lost 3 bases, with 5 bases spanning the gap. CDR1 is LNHDA, CDR2 SQIVND, per germline (reference sequence). The CDR3 protein is CASSIDGANEKLFF. In DNA form, the CDR3 reads TGTGCCAGTAGTATAGATGGGGCTAATGAAAAACTGTTTTTT.

By share of the sample, this clonotype is medium-sized. The rearrangement links TRBV7-2 to TRBJ2-5; D possibly corresponds to TRBD1 (6 bases). The V and J ends lost 5 bases and 3 bases respectively, with 10 bases between them. Germline CDR1 reads SGHTA; CDR2 reads FQGNSA. The CDR3 loop spans 13 amino acids. This chain's CDR3 is CASSIQGKETQYF. In DNA form, the CDR3 reads TGTGCCAGCAGCATCCAGGGGAAAGAGACCCAGTACTTC.

The rearrangement joins TRBV4-3 to TRBJ1-4; D gene ambiguous. Germline values: CDR1 LGHNA, CDR2 YSLEER. V was clipped by 4 bases and J by 6 bases, with 15 bases between them. There are 15 residues in the CDR3. CDR3 amino acids: CASSPQVTRDEKLFF. In DNA, the CDR3 is TGCGCCAGCAGCCCCCAAGTCACAAGGGATGAAAAACTGTTTTTT.

This clonotype has only a few counts. This sequence joins TRBV10-2 and TRBJ2-3; D gene uncertain. This CDR3 spans 12 amino acids. Germline loops: CDR1 WSHSY, CDR2 SAAADI. Trimming stripped 4 bases from V and 0 bases from J, with 2 bases between. The CDR3 nucleotides read TGCGCCAGCAGTGGTAGCACAGATACGCAGTATTTT. Translated, it gives CASSGSTDTQYF.

This clonotype appeared many times. The chain employs TRBV7-2 and TRBJ2-7; 7 bases agree with TRBD1. CDR3 length equals 11 residues. The V gene's germline CDR1 is SGHTA and CDR2 FQGNSA. V gave up 5 bases and J gave up 6 bases; unmatched junction bases: 1. The CDR3 region has the DNA TGTGCCAGCAGCACAGGGGTCGAGCAGTACTTC. The encoded protein is CASSTGVEQYF.

This rearrangement joins TRBV7-9 to TRBJ2-5, with D perhaps TRBD1 (6 bases). V was pared by 5 bases and J by 5 bases, with 12 bases between. The CDR3 consists of 13 residues. From germline, CDR1 is SEHNR and CDR2 FQNEAQ (reference sequence). CDR3 DNA sequence: TGTGCCAGCAGCCACACAGGGATGGAGACCCAGTACTTC. It encodes CASSHTGMETQYF.

This clonotype came up many times. The chain couples TRBV12-3 or TRBV12-4 to TRBJ1-4, with D possibly matching TRBD1 (5 bases). V lost 3 bases and J 8 bases, leaving 7 bases between the germline ends. This CDR3 has 12 residues. The CDR3 protein is CASSFGGEKLFF. CDR3 bases: TGTGCCAGCAGTTTTGGGGGGGAAAAACTGTTTTTT.

Note on this clonotype: This may come from a read error, since a much larger clone is one base off. The chain links TRBV19 to TRBJ2-7, with D perhaps being TRBD1 or TRBD2 (5 bases each). The CDR3 totals 17 residues. In germline, CDR1 is LNHDA, CDR2 SQIVND (reference sequence). The chain's CDR3 is CASSPGPSLGSGNEQNF. CDR3 sequence (DNA): TGTGCCAGTAGCCCGGGACCGTCCCTAGGGAGTGGAAACGAGCAGAACTTC. The whole variable domain, remainder taken from reference TRBV19 and TRBJ2-7, is DGGITQSPKYLFRKEGQNVTLSCEQNLNHDAMYWYRQDPGQGLRLIYYSQIVNDFQKGDIAEGYSVSREKKESFPLTVTSAQKNPTAFYLCASSPGPSLGSGNEQNFGPGTRLTVT.

V is TRBV20-1 and J is TRBJ1-2; weak D call: TRBD1 (6 bases). Between the trimmed V and J ends, which lost 3 bases and 8 bases, there was a span of 10 bases. Germline CDR1 is DFQATT and CDR2 is SNEGSKA (reference sequence). This CDR3 is 11 amino acids long. The CDR3 DNA follows: TGCAGTGCTAGTTTCGGACAGGGCTACACCTTC. As protein: CSASFGQGYTF.

V and J are TRBV5-5 and TRBJ2-3, with unresolved D. V lost 4 bases and J 2 bases, leaving 11 bases between the germline ends. The CDR3 contains 14 residues. Per the germline V gene, CDR1 is SGHKS and CDR2 is YYEKEE (reference sequence). CDR3 DNA sequence: TGTGCCAGCAGCATTGGGTCGCTCACAGATACGCAGTATTTT. Translation gives CASSIGSLTDTQYF.

This clonotype was observed many times. CDR3 sequence reads: CASSGLAEYNEQFF. The CDR3 DNA sequence: TGTGCCAGCTCGGGACTAGCGGAATACAATGAGCAGTTCTTC. This chain joins TRBV18 and TRBJ2-1, with 11 bases identical to TRBD2. The J segment lost 4 bases and the V segment lost 6 bases, leaving 2 bases of the junction unmatched. Germline assignment: CDR1 KGHSH and CDR2 LQKENI. The CDR3 consists of 14 residues.

This clonotype was seen only a few times. CDR3: CASSLTTSSPLHF. CDR3 nucleotides: TGTGCCAGCAGCTTGACAACGAGTTCACCCCTCCACTTT. The V gene is TRBV7-2, the J gene TRBJ1-6; D gene uncertain. V lost 3 bases and J lost 9, with 9 bases in between. The CDR3 runs to 13 residues. The germline CDR1 and CDR2 sequences are SGHTA and FQGNSA.

This clonotype was seen many times. The chain joins TRBV30 to TRBJ2-3; D gene uncertain. This CDR3 has 12 residues. Germline values: CDR1 GTSNPN, CDR2 SVGIG (reference sequence). With 0 bases removed from V and 5 bases from J, the gap between germline ends came to 6 bases. CDR3 DNA: TGTGCCTGGAGTGTAGGGCGAGATACGCAGTATTTT. This codes for CAWSVGRDTQYF.

The sample holds many counts of this clonotype. The genes are TRBV12-5 and TRBJ1-5; D uncertain. The CDR3 consists of 14 residues. Deletions cut 3 bases from V and 2 bases from J, with 8 bases between. CDR1 is LGHNT and CDR2 is FRNRAP in the germline V gene. The CDR3 DNA is TGTGCTAGTGGTTTCGGCGTTGGCAATCAGCCCCAGCATTTT. Translating gives CASGFGVGNQPQHF.

In this sample, this clonotype turned up many times. The CDR3 DNA sequence: TGCAGTGCTAGAGATGGGACAGGGTACAATGAGCAGTTCTTC. Amino acids: CSARDGTGYNEQFF. The chain uses TRBV20-1 and TRBJ2-1; 9 nucleotides line up with TRBD1. Germline V lookup: CDR1 DFQATT, CDR2 SNEGSKA (reference sequence). The CDR3 has 14 residues. Trimming cost V 0 bases and J 4 bases; bases outside gene matches: 1.